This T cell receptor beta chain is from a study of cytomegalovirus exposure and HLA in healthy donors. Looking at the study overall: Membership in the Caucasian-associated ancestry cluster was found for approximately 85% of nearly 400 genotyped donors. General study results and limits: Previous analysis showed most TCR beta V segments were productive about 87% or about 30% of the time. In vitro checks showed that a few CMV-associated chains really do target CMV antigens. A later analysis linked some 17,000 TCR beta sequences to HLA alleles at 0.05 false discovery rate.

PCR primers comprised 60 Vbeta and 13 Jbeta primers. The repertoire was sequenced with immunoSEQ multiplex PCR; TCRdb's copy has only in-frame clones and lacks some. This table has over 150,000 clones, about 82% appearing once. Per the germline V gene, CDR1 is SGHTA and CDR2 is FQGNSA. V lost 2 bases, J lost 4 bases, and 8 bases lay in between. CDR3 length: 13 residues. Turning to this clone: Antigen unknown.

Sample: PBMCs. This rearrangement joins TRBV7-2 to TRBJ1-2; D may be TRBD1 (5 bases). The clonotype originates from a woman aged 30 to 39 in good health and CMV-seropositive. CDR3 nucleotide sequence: TGTGCCAGCAGCTTATCGGGGGTCTATGGCTACACCTTC. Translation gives CASSLSGVYGYTF.